The 9 T cell receptor beta chains presented below share a single source sample, sequenced in a study of blood T cell repertoires in COVID-19. Produced via immunoSEQ multiplex PCR; TCRdb's table is partial and in-frame only. This table has about 88,000 clones, 90% appearing once. Sequenced sample: peripheral blood. The receptors originated from a man between 18 and 29 years old with COVID-19, enrolled during active disease.

With regard to this clone: One junction end does not reproduce the germline sequence, and a read error may be involved. The chain combines TRBV4-1 with TRBJ1-4, with 10 bases that match TRBD1. Germline CDR1 reads MGHRA; CDR2 reads YSYEKL. The CDR3 covers 13 residues. In DNA, the CDR3 is TGCGCCAGCAAGCGACAGGGGGCAGAAAAACTGCTTTTT. It codes for CASKRQGAEKLLF.

The chain uses TRBV24-1 and TRBJ1-2, with D possibly being TRBD1 (6 bases). This CDR3 is 14 amino acids long. V shed 8 bases and J shed 0 bases, with 12 bases lying between them. Germline CDR1 KGHDR, CDR2 SFDVKD. In DNA, the CDR3 is TGTGCCACCACTGGACAGATGACTAACTATGGCTACACCTTC. It yields the protein CATTGQMTNYGYTF.

V is TRBV5-1 and J is TRBJ1-5; D possibly corresponds to TRBD1 (5 bases). The V and J ends lost 3 bases and 0 bases respectively, with 16 bases between them. The CDR3 runs 17 residues. The germline gives CDR1 SGHRS, CDR2 YFSETQ. The CDR3 spells CASSWVTVDISNQPQHF. The CDR3 DNA reads as TGCGCCAGCAGCTGGGTTACCGTGGACATTAGCAATCAGCCCCAGCATTTT.

The rearrangement uses TRBV4-1 and TRBJ2-2; D call uncertain. This CDR3 contains 14 residues. CDR1 and CDR2 from the germline V gene are MGHRA and YSYEKL. V dropped 3 bases and J dropped 1 base, with 6 bases sitting between them. The CDR3 DNA reads as TGCGCCAGCAGCCATGGCTTGAACACCGGGGAGCTGTTTTTT. Its protein is CASSHGLNTGELFF.

This clone was observed once. This chain uses TRBV28 with TRBJ2-7; 8 nucleotides agree with TRBD2. J was trimmed by 6 bases and V by 3 bases; bases with no gene match: 10. The CDR3 contains 15 residues. Germline-derived CDR1 and CDR2 are MDHEN and SYDVKM. In nucleotides, the CDR3 is TGTGCCAGCAGTTTTTTGGTAGCGGGATCTATCGAGCAGTACTTC. Translation gives CASSFLVAGSIEQYF.

The gene calls are TRBV28 and TRBJ2-7, with TRBD2 as a possible D gene (5 bases). CDR1 and CDR2 (germline): MDHEN, SYDVKM. Trimming left V 4 bases short and J 0 bases short, with 16 bases between. The length of the CDR3 is 16 residues. CDR3 in DNA: TGTGCCAGCAGTTCACCCGGGAAAGCCTCCTCCTACGAGCAGTACTTC. It codes for CASSSPGKASSYEQYF.

CDR3 region: CASSLASGSFGTDTQYF. As DNA, the CDR3 is TGTGCCAGCAGCTTGGCTAGCGGGAGTTTCGGCACAGATACGCAGTATTTT. J is TRBJ2-3 and V is TRBV11-3, with 10 bases that match TRBD2. The V gene end was trimmed by 3 bases and the J gene end by 1 base; junction bases not matched to a gene: 7. The germline CDR1 and CDR2 sequences are SGHNT and YENEEA. This CDR3 comprises 17 residues.

This clone was seen a handful of times. The rearrangement joins TRBV6-5 to TRBJ2-7, with 7 positions matching TRBD2. Unmatched junction bases numbered 17, after V lost 8 bases and J lost 7 bases. The V gene's germline CDR1 is MNHEY and CDR2 SVGAGI. CDR3 length: 15 residues. The CDR3 bases are TGTGCCAGCGGGACGGACGGGGGAGGGCCCAGTGAGCAGTACTTC. It is translated as CASGTDGGGPSEQYF.

The chain recombines TRBV28 with TRBJ2-7, with TRBD2 as a possible D gene (7 bases). V gave up 7 bases and J gave up 6 bases, with 34 bases separating them. CDR3 size: 19 residues. Germline CDR1 reads MDHEN; CDR2 reads SYDVKM. The CDR3 bases are TGTGCCAGCACCCTAGACATGTTTCAAGCGGGACGGGGGCTTACCGAGCAGTACTTC. Translating it yields CASTLDMFQAGRGLTEQYF.